Given below is one T cell receptor beta chain in context. This clone was seen only once. There is no known antigen for this receptor. No much larger clone is present one base from it, and per-base qualities are unavailable. In total, 630 or so healthy bone marrow donors made up the cohort. At the time of sampling, all cohort members were nominally healthy, though unrecorded immune exposures were likely present. The donor was CMV seronegative and was included in the group of a few hundred seronegative cohort members. Every donor gave a peripheral blood sample, and the peripheral blood mononuclear cells from that sample were used for TCR beta sequencing. Genomic DNA was extracted from the blood cell samples with the Qiagen DNeasy Blood Extraction Kit. Libraries were made using the immunoSEQ multiplex PCR assay. A mixture of 60 forward primers for TCR Vbeta segments and 13 reverse primers for TCR Jbeta segments was used in the multiplex PCR. A multiplex PCR assay on genomic DNA amplified the CDR3 region of rearranged TCR beta genes. On the Illumina HiSeq System, the amplified TCR beta libraries were sequenced as 87-base-pair reads. Turning to the authors' computational methods: A later analysis tallied around 87 million unique TCR beta chains across the 640 or so repertoires, and 10 million to 11 million of those chains were shared by two or more donors. To remove PCR and sequencing errors, raw reads were error-corrected and collapsed into unique sequences using a nearest-neighbor algorithm that merged closely related sequences. V, D and J gene segments were assigned by aligning CDR3 sequences to IMGT reference sequences. For a sequence to be retained, a match of at least six nucleotides was required to both a V gene segment and a J gene segment. A rearrangement counted as productive if the CDR3 had no stop codons and remained in frame with V and J, and every other rearrangement counted as non-productive. Following IMGT convention, CDR3 was defined as the stretch from the second conserved V-encoded cysteine up to the conserved J-encoded phenylalanine. Sequences without an unambiguous match to a single V gene segment were excluded from the earlier analysis of several hundred of the donors. In an earlier analysis of almost 600 of the donors, a V segment was called functional when productive rearrangements were above 56.7%, and segregating when the standard deviation between donors exceeded 5%. A statistical classification framework was built for diagnosing cytomegalovirus status from the catalog of TCR beta chain sequences. In a later analysis, TCR nucleotide sequences were compared against IMGT/GENE-DB human TR gene sequences so that V and J genes could be assigned. In a later analysis, CDR3 sequences and most-parsimonious VDJ recombination scenarios were assigned using the TCRdist pipeline. In a later analysis, each TCR beta chain was defined by its CDR3 amino acid sequence together with its V-gene family, and reads lacking a unique V-gene family were excluded. As a way to deal with suspected cross-contamination and a sequencing artifact, a later analysis dropped over 550 nucleotide sequences that were highly shared and had low generation probability. For each public chain, a later analysis derived a clonal expansion index from normalized ranks of inferred template counts within each repertoire. Generation probabilities in a later analysis came from a VDJ recombination model fitted to out-of-frame rearrangements, and those results were checked against IGoR. Hypergeometric tests were used in a later analysis to score TCR-TCR, TCR-HLA and TCR-CMV co-occurrence, with a repertoire-size bias correction applied to the TCR pairs. A later analysis estimated false discovery rates by permuting HLA or CMV assignments 20 times. In a later analysis, co-occurring TCRs were grouped with DBSCAN, and TCRdist sequence similarity was added when clustering was performed within HLA-allele-positive subsets. Repertoires with fewer than 30,000 or more than 120,000 public chains were left out of co-occurrence clustering, as were about 5 repertoires with anomalous nucleotide sharing. Not all clones reach the TCRdb copy of this immuneACCESS table, which keeps in-frame sequences only. Checked studies attribute under half of the gap to unresolved V genes and leave the rest unexplained. That table furnishes V, J and clone size, whereas the DNA furnished D and trimming. A total of 75,000 to 90,000 clones appear in this sample, roughly 80% of them only once. The ten most abundant clones make up around 3.2% of the sample.

The record originates from a study of cytomegalovirus exposure and HLA in healthy donors (dated by TCRdb to about 2017). Turning to the overall study: An earlier analysis of several hundred of the donors reported over 250 Gb of sequence data and approximately 120 million unique TCR beta sequences obtained from roughly 180 million T cells. Around 320 gigabases of sequencing data and approximately 85 million unique TCR sequences were included in an early release covering roughly 700 HLA-typed donors. Of the roughly 390 genotyped donors, 81% fell in the genetic ancestry cluster associated with self-reported Caucasian donors. The study aimed to test whether cataloging public T cell receptors could reveal signatures of past pathogen exposure. The T cell repertoires of around 730 subjects were profiled by immunosequencing and related to cytomegalovirus serostatus. Besides the first cohort of 666 subjects, a separate validation cohort made up of 95 to 150 different subjects was used. To predict cytomegalovirus infection status, the study combined high-throughput TCR immunosequencing, statistical association of individual TCRs with disease status, and machine learning. A later analysis re-analyzed previously published TCR beta repertoires from several hundred donors and added high-resolution HLA genotyping to study TCR occurrence patterns. Rather than using new phenotypic data, the later analysis identified candidate immune exposures from TCR beta sequences and from how often those sequences occurred across donors. An earlier analysis of 500 to 650 of the donors applied high-throughput TCR beta sequencing to assess whether each TCR beta V gene segment acted as functional or pseudogenic. Donor age, sex, ethnicity and CMV serostatus were collected together with the repertoire data. A later genetic analysis used genome-wide SNP genotypes for about three fifths of the roughly 700 donors, treating that subset as a discovery cohort. All discovery cohort repertoires had been generated on a single sequencing platform. HLA typing covered class I and class II loci at four-digit resolution. The number of donors typed differed by locus, with 629-630 for A, B, C, DRB1 and DQB1, roughly 520 for DQA1, 606 for DPA1, and approximately 470 for DPB1. Roughly 5 DR-DQ haplotypes were treated as single units for association and clustering because of strong linkage in the cohort. On average, around 200,000 unique TCR beta nucleotide sequences were sequenced per donor among 398 genotyped donors of the cohort, with about 17% of those sequences being non-productive.

Per the germline V gene, SGHTA is the CDR1 and FQGTGA is the CDR2. The CDR3 runs 15 residues from the cysteine to the phenylalanine. The retained sequence is limited to the CDR3, 45 bases, with the frame set at the first base. Trimming takes 3 bases off V and 3 bases off J; junction bases not matched to a gene: 2. General conclusions and limits of the study: A later analysis found that TCR association rates varied across HLA loci, with DRB1 alleles showing the most associated TCRs and HLA-C alleles the fewest. Because HLA typing was unavailable for some donors at each locus, only the typed subset was used in association tests. Immune exposure information for the cohort was limited to CMV serostatus. The sequencing pipeline was judged likely to have produced a cluster of highly shared sequence variants as a technical artifact. A further reported finding was that TCR beta sequences accurately predicted the HLA-A and HLA-B alleles for most subjects in the first cohort. Compared with equally common non-associated chains, HLA-associated TCR beta chains in a later analysis were more clonally expanded and had lower generation probabilities. This cohort had only TCR beta chains sequenced, and the lack of alpha or paired-chain data limited which features could be detected. At a false discovery rate of 0.05, a later analysis linked some 17,000 TCR beta sequences to specific HLA alleles. Cytomegalovirus status was reported to be diagnosed by the classifier with high specificity and sensitivity in both the original and validation cohorts. According to the authors, the approach could potentially be generalized to other disease states and immunological phenotypes. Some IMGT-functional V segments, including TRBV6-2 and TRBV6-3, could not be told apart with the 87-base-pair reads, so those segments were excluded. Over 15 rarely observed V segments, including chromosome 9 orphons, were excluded from the earlier analysis of approximately 500 of the donors because counts were too low. Most TCR sequences were seen in very few donors, while some public TCRs were found in many individuals. In vitro tests confirmed that a few of the cytomegalovirus-associated TCR beta chains recognize cytomegalovirus antigens. In a later genetic analysis, a missense DCLRE1C variant was associated with V-gene and J-gene trimming of TCR beta chains, and the association was replicated in an independent cohort. In a later genetic analysis, fewer N-insertions in productive TCRs were reported among donors in an Asian-associated ancestry cluster than the approximately 710-donor mean. According to a later analysis, most CMV-associated TCR beta chains appeared to be HLA-restricted, and the HLA associations seemed to be driven largely by CMV exposure. In an earlier analysis of around 500 of the donors, most TCR beta V segments appeared in productive rearrangements about 87% or about 30% of the time, broadly matching IMGT annotations. According to a later analysis, parvovirus B19, influenza, CMV and Epstein-Barr virus appeared linked to several top co-occurrence clusters. Sequencing depth was assumed to be roughly uniform across donors in the presence/absence analyses, though that assumption may not hold. When HLA alleles, especially DR and DQ, strongly co-occurred, TCR associations were difficult to assign to individual alleles. A total of roughly 160 TCR beta chains were listed by the study as associated with cytomegalovirus. Linkage disequilibrium might explain the correlated functional status among segregating V segments, but an unknown experimental factor could not be excluded.

This TCR came from a man aged 45-60 years in good health and CMV-seronegative. The chain links TRBV7-3 with TRBJ2-1, with 10 central nucleotides matching TRBD2. What was sequenced was PBMCs. The CDR3 amino acid sequence is: CASSFSGGVYNEQFF. Read as DNA, the sequence is TGTGCCAGCAGCTTCAGCGGGGGGGTCTACAATGAGCAGTTCTTC.